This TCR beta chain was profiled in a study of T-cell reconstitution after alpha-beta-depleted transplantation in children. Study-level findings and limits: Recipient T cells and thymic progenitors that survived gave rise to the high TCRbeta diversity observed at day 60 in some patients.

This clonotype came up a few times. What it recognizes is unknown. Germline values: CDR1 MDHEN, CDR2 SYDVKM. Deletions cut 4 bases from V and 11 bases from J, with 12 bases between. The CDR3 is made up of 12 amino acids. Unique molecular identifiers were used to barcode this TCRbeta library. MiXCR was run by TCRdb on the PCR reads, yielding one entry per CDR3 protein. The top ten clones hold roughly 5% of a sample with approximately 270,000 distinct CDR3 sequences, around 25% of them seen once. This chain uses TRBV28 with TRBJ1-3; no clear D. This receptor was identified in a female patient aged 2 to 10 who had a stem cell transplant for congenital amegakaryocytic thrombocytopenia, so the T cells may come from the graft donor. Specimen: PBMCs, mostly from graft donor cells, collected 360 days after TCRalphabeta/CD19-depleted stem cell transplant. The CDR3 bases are TGTGCCAGCAGTTCCGGACCGGGTCCCATATATTTT. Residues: CASSSGPGPIYF. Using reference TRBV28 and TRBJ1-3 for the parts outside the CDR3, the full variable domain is DVKVTQSSRYLVKRTGEKVFLECVQDMDHENMFWYRQDPGLGLRLIYFSYDVKMKEKGDIPEGYSVSREKKERFSLILESASTNQTSMYLCASSSGPGPIYFGEGSWLTVV.